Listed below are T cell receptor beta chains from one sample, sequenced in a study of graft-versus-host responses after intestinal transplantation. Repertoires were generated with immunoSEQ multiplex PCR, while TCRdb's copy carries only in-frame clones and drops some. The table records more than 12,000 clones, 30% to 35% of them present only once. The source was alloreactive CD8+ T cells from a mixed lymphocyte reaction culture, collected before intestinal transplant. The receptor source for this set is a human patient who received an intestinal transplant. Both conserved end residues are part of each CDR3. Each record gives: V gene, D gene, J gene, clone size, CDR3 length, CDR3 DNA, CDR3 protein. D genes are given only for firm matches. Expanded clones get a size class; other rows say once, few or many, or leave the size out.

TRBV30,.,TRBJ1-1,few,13,TGTGCCTGGACCCAGATAGGGGCCACTGAAGCTTTCTTT,CAWTQIGATEAFF
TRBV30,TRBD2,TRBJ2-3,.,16,TGTGCCTGGAGTGTTGGGAGCGGGGGGCCCACAGATACGCAGTATTTT,CAWSVGSGGPTDTQYF
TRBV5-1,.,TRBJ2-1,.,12,TGCGCCAGCAGCTTGGCAGGGAATGAGCAGTTCTTC,CASSLAGNEQFF
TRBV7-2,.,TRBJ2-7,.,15,TGTGCCAGCAGCTTAGCTTTGGGACACCAATACGAGCAGTACTTC,CASSLALGHQYEQYF
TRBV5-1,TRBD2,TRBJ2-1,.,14,TGCGCCAGCAGCTTGGCCGGCGGGGGGGATGAGCAGTTCTTC,CASSLAGGGDEQFF
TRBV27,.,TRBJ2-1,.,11,TGTGCCAGCAGTTCTCCCAATGAGCAGTTCTTC,CASSSPNEQFF
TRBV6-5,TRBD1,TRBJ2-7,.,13,TGTGCCACCCGACAGGGGCTGACCTACGAGCAGTACTTC,CATRQGLTYEQYF
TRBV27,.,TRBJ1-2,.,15,TGTGCCAGCAGTAGAGGAGTGACCGCTTTTGATGGCTACACCTTC,CASSRGVTAFDGYTF
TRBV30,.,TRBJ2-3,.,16,TGTGCCTGGAGTGTACGTGGTGGCGGGGGCACAGATACGCAGTATTTT,CAWSVRGGGGTDTQYF
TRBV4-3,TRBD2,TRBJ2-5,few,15,TGCGCCAGCAGCCAGGGCGGGGGGGCGTTGGAGACCCAGTACTTC,CASSQGGGALETQYF
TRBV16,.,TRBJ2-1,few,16,TGTGCCAGCAGCCAACTTAGACAGCAGTCCTACAATGAGCAGTTCTTC,CASSQLRQQSYNEQFF
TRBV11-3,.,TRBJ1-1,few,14,TGTGCCAGCAGCTTAGGCCCACTCGGTCTGGAAGCTTTCTTT,CASSLGPLGLEAFF
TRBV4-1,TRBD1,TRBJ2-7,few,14,TGCGCCAGCAGCCACGGACAGGGCGCCTACGAGCAGTACTTC,CASSHGQGAYEQYF
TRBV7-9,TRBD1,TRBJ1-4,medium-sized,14,TGTGCCAGCAGATTCACCGGGACAGACGAAAAACTGTTTTTT,CASRFTGTDEKLFF
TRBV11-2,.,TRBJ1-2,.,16,TGTGCCAGCAGCAACCAGGGTTGGGCATCGTCTGATGGCTACACCTTC,CASSNQGWASSDGYTF
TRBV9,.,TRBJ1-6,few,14,TGTGCCAGCAGCGTAGGGCAGGATAATTCACCCCTCCACTTT,CASSVGQDNSPLHF
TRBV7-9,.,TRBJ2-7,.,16,TGTGCCAGCAGCTTATATCAAGCGGACCTTCCCTACGAGCAGTACTTC,CASSLYQADLPYEQYF
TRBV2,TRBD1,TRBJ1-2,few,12,TGTGCCAGCAACCAGGGGGACTATGGCTACACCTTC,CASNQGDYGYTF
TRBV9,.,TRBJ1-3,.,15,TGTGCCAGCAGCGTAGCAGACTCGGCTGGAAACACCATATATTTT,CASSVADSAGNTIYF
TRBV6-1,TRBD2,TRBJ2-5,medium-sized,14,TGTGCCAGCAGTGACTCCGTAGCGGGACCTGCCCAGTACTTC,CASSDSVAGPAQYF
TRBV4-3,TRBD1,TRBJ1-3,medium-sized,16,TGCGCCAGCAGCCAAGGAACAGGGGGCACTGGAAACACCATATATTTT,CASSQGTGGTGNTIYF
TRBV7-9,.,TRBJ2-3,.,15,TGTGCCAGCAGCTCCGAACTAGATCCAACAGATACGCAGTATTTT,CASSSELDPTDTQYF
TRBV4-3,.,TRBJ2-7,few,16,TGCGCCAGCAGCCAACTAACCGGGTCATACGTCTACGAGCAGTACTTC,CASSQLTGSYVYEQYF
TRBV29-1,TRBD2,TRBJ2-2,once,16,TGCAGCGTTGGTGGGACTAGCGGGGTTCGGGCCGGGGAGCTGTTTTTT,CSVGGTSGVRAGELFF
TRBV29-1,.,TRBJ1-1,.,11,TGCAGCGGTGACAGGAACGGTGAAGCTTTCTTT,CSGDRNGEAFF
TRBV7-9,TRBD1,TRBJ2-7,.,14,TGTGCCAGCAGCTTCCTCGGGACAGGCGACGAGCAGTACTTC,CASSFLGTGDEQYF
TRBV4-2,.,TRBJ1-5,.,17,TGTGCCAGCAGCCAAGATCTCCACGTCTATAGCAATCAGCCCCAGCATTTT,CASSQDLHVYSNQPQHF
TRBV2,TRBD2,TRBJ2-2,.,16,TGTGCCAGCAGGGCTAGCGGGGGCCTCCCTCTGGGGGAGCTGTTTTTT,CASRASGGLPLGELFF
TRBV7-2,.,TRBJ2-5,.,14,TGTGCCAGCAGCCGTACAGGGTCCCCAGAGACCCAGTACTTC,CASSRTGSPETQYF
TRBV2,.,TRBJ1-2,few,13,TGTGCCAGCTATGCTCCAAGCCCCTATGGCTACACCTTC,CASYAPSPYGYTF
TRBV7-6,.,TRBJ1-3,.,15,TGTGCCAGCAGCCCCCAACATGGCTCTGGAAACACCATATATTTT,CASSPQHGSGNTIYF
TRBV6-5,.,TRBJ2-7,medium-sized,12,TGTGCCAGCAGCTTAACAGGGTACGAGCAGTACTTC,CASSLTGYEQYF
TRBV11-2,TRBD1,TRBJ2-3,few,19,TGTGCCAGCAGCTTTCCACGGGACAGCGGAATCTCTAGCACAGATACGCAGTATTTT,CASSFPRDSGISSTDTQYF
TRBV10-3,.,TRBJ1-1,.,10,TGTGCCACCCCGGGGACTGAAGCTTTCTTT,CATPGTEAFF
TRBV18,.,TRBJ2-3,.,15,TGTGCCAGCTCCCTGAGGCGGAAGAGCACAGATACGCAGTATTTT,CASSLRRKSTDTQYF
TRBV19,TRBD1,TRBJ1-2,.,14,TGTGCCAGTAGTTCCCTTACAGGGGCAGGTGGCTACACCTTC,CASSSLTGAGGYTF
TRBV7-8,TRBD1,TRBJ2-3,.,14,TGTGCCAGCACAGGACAGGGGATCACAGATACGCAGTATTTT,CASTGQGITDTQYF
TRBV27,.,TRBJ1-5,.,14,TGTGCCAGCAGAGGACTGGCACCCAATCAGCCCCAGCATTTT,CASRGLAPNQPQHF
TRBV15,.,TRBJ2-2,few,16,TGTGCCACCAGCAGAGCAGGGCTCCAAAACACCGGGGAGCTGTTTTTT,CATSRAGLQNTGELFF
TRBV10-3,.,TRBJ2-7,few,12,TGTGCCATTGGCAACTACTCCTACGAGCAGTACTTC,CAIGNYSYEQYF
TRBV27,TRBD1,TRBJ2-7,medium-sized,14,TGTGCCAGCAGTGCCGGGACAGGGGGCTACGAGCAGTACTTC,CASSAGTGGYEQYF
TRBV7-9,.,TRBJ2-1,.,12,TGTGCCAGCAGCCTCGAGCCCAATGAGCAGTTCTTC,CASSLEPNEQFF
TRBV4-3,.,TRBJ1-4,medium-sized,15,TGCGCCAGCAGCCATACAACAGGCCCGGCTGAAAAACTGTTTTTT,CASSHTTGPAEKLFF
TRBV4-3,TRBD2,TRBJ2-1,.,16,TGCGCCAGCAGCCAAGATTCCGGGGGGTCCTACAATGAGCAGTTCTTC,CASSQDSGGSYNEQFF
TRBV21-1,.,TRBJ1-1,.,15,TGTGCCAGCAGCAAAGGTGGTTGGACAGACACTGAAGCTTTCTTT,CASSKGGWTDTEAFF
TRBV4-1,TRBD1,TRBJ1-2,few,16,TGCGCCAGCAGCCGGGGACAGGGCCTACCGGTGAGAAGCTACACCTTC,CASSRGQGLPVRSYTF
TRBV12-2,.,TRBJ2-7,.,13,TGTGCAAGTCGCTTAACGGGACTCTACGAGCAGTACTTC,CASRLTGLYEQYF
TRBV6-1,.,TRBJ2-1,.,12,TGTGCCGCCCAGGGTAACGGCAATGAGCAGTTCTTC,CAAQGNGNEQFF
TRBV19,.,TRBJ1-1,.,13,TGTGCCAGTAATTGGGCAATGAACACTGAAGCTTTCTTT,CASNWAMNTEAFF
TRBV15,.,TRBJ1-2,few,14,TGTGCCACCAGCACCCCTGGGGCATCCTATGGCTACACCTTC,CATSTPGASYGYTF
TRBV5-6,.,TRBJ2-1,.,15,TGTGCCAGCAGCTTGTATCAGGGTGTTAATAATGAGCAGTTCTTC,CASSLYQGVNNEQFF
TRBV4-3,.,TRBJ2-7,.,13,TGCGCCAGCAGCCAAGATCAGGGCATAGAGCAGTACTTC,CASSQDQGIEQYF
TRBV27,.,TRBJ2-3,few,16,TGTGCCAGCACTAATTCCGTGGGAGCGTTCACAGATACGCAGTATTTT,CASTNSVGAFTDTQYF
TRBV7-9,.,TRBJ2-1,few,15,TGTGCCAGCAGCCAACCGGGGAGCTCCTACAATGAGCAGTTCTTC,CASSQPGSSYNEQFF
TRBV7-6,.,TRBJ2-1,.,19,TGTGCCAGCAGCTTAACCATTAACGGACAGTCCTACTCCTACAATGAGCAGTTCTTC,CASSLTINGQSYSYNEQFF
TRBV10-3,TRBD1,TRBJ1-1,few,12,TGTGCCATCAGCGCAGGGGACAGCGAAGCTTTCTTT,CAISAGDSEAFF
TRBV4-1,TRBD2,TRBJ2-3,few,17,TGCGCCAGCAGCCAACCGGGACTAGCGGAAAACACAGATACGCAGTATTTT,CASSQPGLAENTDTQYF